A single sample gave rise to the 9 T cell receptor beta chains below, sequenced in a study of vaccination and CD4 T cells after COVID-19. Treatment in this sample: roughly nine-day PBMC culture with coronavirus spike peptide pools or control peptides (ViraFEST assay). For these TCRs, the target antigens are not known. Oncomine TCR Beta short-read sequencing was applied to DNA from cultured CD4+ T cells. TCRdb re-analysed the PCR reads in MiXCR, keeping a single row per CDR3 protein. The table includes approximately 20,000 distinct CDR3 sequences, 56% detected once. Input material: CD4+ T cells from blood, cultured in vitro. The receptor source for this set is a human donor who had recovered from COVID-19.

There are a few counts of this clonotype. The chain recombines TRBV20-1 with TRBJ2-7; TRBD2 matches at 8 bases. Germline V gene data show CDR1 as DFQATT and CDR2 as SNEGSKA (reference sequence). The CDR3 length is 12 residues. The ends lost 5 bases at V and 5 bases at J; junction bases unmatched: 5. For the CDR3, the DNA is TGCAGTGCTCAGGGACTAGGAAACGAGCAGTACTTC. It is translated as CSAQGLGNEQYF.

CDR3 DNA sequence: TGTGCCAGCAGTGTTCAGCGGTATGGCTACACCTTC. The encoded protein is CASSVQRYGYTF. The chain employs TRBV2 and TRBJ1-2; no clear D gene. CDR3 length: 12 residues. Trimming removed 4 bases from V and 5 bases from J, with 8 bases in between. Germline lookup yields CDR1 SNHLY and CDR2 FYNNEI.

The gene calls are TRBV24-1 and TRBJ1-1; D ambiguous. Looked up from germline, CDR1 is KGHDR and CDR2 is SFDVKD. This CDR3 region has 12 residues. Trimming cost V 9 bases and J 6 bases, with 13 bases left between them. The CDR3 here is CATPAGVPEAFF. The CDR3 DNA sequence: TGTGCCACCCCTGCCGGCGTTCCTGAAGCTTTCTTT.

This chain links TRBV11-3 with TRBJ2-3, with 9 positions matching TRBD2. V was pared by 1 base and J by 2 bases, with 4 bases of the junction left unmatched. The CDR3 covers 16 residues. Germline V CDR1 and CDR2: SGHNT, YENEEA. CDR3 protein: CASSLGLAEITDTQYF. The CDR3 region has the DNA TGTGCCAGCAGCTTAGGACTAGCGGAGATCACAGATACGCAGTATTTT.

The chain carries TRBV27 and TRBJ2-7; 11 bases map to TRBD1. The germline gives CDR1 MNHEY, CDR2 SMNVEV (reference sequence). The CDR3 sequence is 16 residues long. Trimming cost V 4 bases and J 6 bases; bases outside gene matches: 11. Here the CDR3 DNA reads TGTGCCAGCAGTTCTTACCGGGACAGGGGGGATCGCGAGCAGTACTTC. Translated: CASSSYRDRGDREQYF.

The CDR3 here is CASKRGPYTEAFF. CDR3 nucleotide sequence: TGTGCCAGCAAGAGGGGACCGTACACTGAAGCTTTCTTT. V is TRBV21-1 and J is TRBJ1-1; no check of the table's D call, TRBD1, against the DNA was made. TRBV21-1 corresponds to a pseudogene. The CDR3 is 13 amino acids.

The chain links TRBV6-2 or TRBV6-3 to TRBJ1-2, with a tentative D call TRBD1 (5 bases). This CDR3 contains 15 residues. Germline values: CDR1 MNHEY, CDR2 SVGEGT. Trimming removed 6 bases at V and 4 bases at J, with 18 bases between. This CDR3 reads CASRGPGPKTYGYTF. The CDR3 DNA sequence: TGTGCCAGCAGGGGACCCGGGCCGAAGACCTATGGCTACACCTTC.

To note about this clonotype: Its ends do not fully match the called genes, so a read error is possible. V usage is TRBV7-7 and J usage is TRBJ2-3; no firm D call. CDR3 size: 15 residues. Germline lookup yields CDR1 SSHAT and CDR2 FNYEAQ (reference sequence). The DNA of the CDR3 is TGTGCTAGCAGCCTAGGGCTTTCTAGCACAGATACGCAGTATTTT. It specifies CASSLGLSSTDTQYF.

The chain uses TRBV7-3 and TRBJ1-1, with D possibly being TRBD1 (6 bases). The germline V gene has CDR1 SGHTA and CDR2 FQGTGA. Trimming cost V 4 bases and J 11 bases, with 14 bases left between them. The CDR3 spans 12 residues. CDR3: CASSSPRGPAFF. The CDR3 region has the DNA TGTGCCAGCAGCTCTCCCAGGGGTCCGGCTTTCTTT.